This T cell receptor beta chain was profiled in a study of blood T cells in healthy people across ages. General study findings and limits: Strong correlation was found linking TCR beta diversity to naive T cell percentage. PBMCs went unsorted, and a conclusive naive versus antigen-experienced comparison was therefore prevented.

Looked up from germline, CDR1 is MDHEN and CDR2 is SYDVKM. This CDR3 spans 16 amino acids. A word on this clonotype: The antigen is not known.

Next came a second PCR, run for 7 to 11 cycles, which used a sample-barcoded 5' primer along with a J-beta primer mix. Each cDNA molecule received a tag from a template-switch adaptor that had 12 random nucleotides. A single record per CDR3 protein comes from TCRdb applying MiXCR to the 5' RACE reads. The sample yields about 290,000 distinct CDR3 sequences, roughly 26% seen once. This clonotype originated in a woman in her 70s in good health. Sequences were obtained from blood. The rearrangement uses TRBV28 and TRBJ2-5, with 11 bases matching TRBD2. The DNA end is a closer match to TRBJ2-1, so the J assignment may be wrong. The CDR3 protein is CASKSLAGASGNEQFF. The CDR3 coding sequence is TGTGCCAGCAAGTCACTAGCGGGAGCATCGGGCAATGAGCAGTTCTTC.